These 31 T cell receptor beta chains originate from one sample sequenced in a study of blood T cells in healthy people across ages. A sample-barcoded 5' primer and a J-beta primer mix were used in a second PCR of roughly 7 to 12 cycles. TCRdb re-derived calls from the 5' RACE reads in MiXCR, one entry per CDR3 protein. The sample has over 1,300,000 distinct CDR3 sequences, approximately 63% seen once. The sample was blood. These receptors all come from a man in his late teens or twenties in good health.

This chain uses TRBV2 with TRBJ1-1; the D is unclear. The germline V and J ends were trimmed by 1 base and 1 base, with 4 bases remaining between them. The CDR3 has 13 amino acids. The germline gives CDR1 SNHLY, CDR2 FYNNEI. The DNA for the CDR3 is TGTGCCAGCAGTGAAGACAGGAACACTGAAGCTTTCTTT. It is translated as CASSEDRNTEAFF.

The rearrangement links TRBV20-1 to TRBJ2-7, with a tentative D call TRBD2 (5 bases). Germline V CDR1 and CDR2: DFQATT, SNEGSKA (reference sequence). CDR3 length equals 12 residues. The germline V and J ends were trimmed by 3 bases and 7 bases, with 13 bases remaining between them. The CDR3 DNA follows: TGCAGTGCTAGGACTGGAGGTAGAGAGCAGTACTTC. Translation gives CSARTGGREQYF.

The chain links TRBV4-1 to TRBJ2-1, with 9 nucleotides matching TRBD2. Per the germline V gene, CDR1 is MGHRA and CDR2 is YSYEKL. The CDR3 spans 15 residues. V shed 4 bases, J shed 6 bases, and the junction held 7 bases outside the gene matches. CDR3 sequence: CASSPGLALGNEQFF. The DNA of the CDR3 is TGCGCCAGCAGCCCGGGACTAGCCCTGGGCAATGAGCAGTTCTTC.

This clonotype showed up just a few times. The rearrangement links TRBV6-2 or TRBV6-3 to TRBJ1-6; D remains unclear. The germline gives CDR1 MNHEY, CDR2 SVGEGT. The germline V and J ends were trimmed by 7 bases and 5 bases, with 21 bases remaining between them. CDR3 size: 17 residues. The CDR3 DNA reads TGTGCCAGCAACCCAATATCAGGAACAGAACATAATTCACCCCTCCACTTT. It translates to CASNPISGTEHNSPLHF.

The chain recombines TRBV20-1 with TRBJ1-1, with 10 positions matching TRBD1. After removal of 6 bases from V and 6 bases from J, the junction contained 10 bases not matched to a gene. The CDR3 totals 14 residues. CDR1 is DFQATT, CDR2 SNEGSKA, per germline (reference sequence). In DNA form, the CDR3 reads TGCAGTGCAACGAGGGACAGGGGAAACCCTGAAGCTTTCTTT. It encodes CSATRDRGNPEAFF.

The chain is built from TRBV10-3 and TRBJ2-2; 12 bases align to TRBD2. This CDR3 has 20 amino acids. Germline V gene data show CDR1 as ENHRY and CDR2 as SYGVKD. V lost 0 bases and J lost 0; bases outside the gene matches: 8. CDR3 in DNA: TGTGCCATCAGTGAGTCGAATCTGCTAGCGGGGGGGTCGAACACCGGGGAGCTGTTTTTT. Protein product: CAISESNLLAGGSNTGELFF.

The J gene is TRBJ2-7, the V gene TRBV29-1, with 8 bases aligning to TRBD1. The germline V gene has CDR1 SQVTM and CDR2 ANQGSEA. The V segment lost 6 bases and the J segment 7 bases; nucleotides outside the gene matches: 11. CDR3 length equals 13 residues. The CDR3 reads CSVIGQGNNEQYF. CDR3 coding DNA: TGCAGCGTGATCGGACAGGGTAACAATGAGCAGTACTTC.

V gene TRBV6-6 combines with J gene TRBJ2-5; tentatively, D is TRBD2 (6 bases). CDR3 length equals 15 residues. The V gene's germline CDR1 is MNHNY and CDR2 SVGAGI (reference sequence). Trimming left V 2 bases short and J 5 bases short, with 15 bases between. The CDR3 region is CASSYVQEGRETQYF. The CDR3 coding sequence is TGTGCCAGCAGTTACGTGCAGGAGGGCCGGGAGACCCAGTACTTC.

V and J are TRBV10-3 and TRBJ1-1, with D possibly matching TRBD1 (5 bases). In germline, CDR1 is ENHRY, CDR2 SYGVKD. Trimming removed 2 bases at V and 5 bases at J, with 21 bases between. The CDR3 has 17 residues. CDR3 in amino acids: CAISEPDRADEGTEAFF. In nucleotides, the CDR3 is TGTGCCATCAGTGAGCCGGATAGGGCCGACGAGGGGACTGAAGCTTTCTTT.

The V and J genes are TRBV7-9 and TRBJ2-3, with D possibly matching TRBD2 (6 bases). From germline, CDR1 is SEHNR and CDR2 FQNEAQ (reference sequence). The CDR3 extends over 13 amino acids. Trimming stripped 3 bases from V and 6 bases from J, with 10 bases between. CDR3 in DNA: TGTGCCAGCAGCTTTCTCCTAGCGGATACGCAGTATTTT. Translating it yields CASSFLLADTQYF. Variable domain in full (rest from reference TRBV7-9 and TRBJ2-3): DTGVSQNPRHKITKRGQNVTFRCDPISEHNRLYWYRQTLGQGPEFLTYFQNEAQLEKSRLLSDRFSAERPKGSFSTLEIQRTEQGDSAMYLCASSFLLADTQYFGPGTRLTVL.

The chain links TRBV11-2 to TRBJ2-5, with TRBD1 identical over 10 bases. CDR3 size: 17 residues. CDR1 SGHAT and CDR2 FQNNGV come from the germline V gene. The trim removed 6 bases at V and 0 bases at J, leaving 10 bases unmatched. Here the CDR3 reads CASSPGQGGMYQETQYF. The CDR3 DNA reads TGTGCCAGCAGTCCCGGACAGGGGGGGATGTACCAAGAGACCCAGTACTTC.

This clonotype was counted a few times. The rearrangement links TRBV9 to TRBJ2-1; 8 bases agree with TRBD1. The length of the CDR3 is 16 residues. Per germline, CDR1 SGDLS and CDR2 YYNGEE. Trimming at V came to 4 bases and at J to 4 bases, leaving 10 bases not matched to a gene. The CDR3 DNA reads TGTGCCAGCAGCCCCCGGACAGGGCCGAGTTACAATGAGCAGTTCTTC. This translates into CASSPRTGPSYNEQFF.

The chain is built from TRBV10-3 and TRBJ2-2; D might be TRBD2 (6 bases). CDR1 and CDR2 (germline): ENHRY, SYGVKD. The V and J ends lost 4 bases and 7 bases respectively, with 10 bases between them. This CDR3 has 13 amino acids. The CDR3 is CAISVPGDGELFF. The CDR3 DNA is TGTGCCATCAGTGTCCCGGGGGACGGGGAGCTGTTTTTT.

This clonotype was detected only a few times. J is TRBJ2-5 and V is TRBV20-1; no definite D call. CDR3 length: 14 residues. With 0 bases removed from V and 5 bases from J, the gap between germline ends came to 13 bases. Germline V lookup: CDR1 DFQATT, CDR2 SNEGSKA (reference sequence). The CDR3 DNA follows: TGCAGTGCTAGAGATATTACGAACCCCGAGACCCAGTACTTC. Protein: CSARDITNPETQYF.

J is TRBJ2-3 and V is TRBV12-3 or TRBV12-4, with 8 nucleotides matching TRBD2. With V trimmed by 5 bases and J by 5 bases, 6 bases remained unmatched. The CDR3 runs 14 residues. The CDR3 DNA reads TGTGCCAGCAGTCTGAGCGGGGGTTTAGATACGCAGTATTTT. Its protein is CASSLSGGLDTQYF.

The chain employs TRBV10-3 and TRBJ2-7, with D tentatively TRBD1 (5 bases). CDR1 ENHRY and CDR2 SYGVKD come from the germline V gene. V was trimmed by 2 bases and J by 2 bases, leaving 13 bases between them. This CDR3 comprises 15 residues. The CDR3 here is CAISEDDSLAYEQYF. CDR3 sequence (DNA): TGTGCCATCAGTGAGGACGACAGTTTAGCCTACGAGCAGTACTTC.

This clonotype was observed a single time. The chain's CDR3 is CASSGYPGPNYEQYF. Written as DNA, the CDR3 is TGTGCCAGCAGTGGTTATCCGGGACCGAACTACGAGCAGTACTTC. V usage is TRBV28 and J usage is TRBJ2-7; TRBD1 or TRBD2 may be the D gene (5 bases each). Deletions cut 5 bases from V and 3 bases from J, with 17 bases between. Germline V gene lookup returns CDR1 MDHEN and CDR2 SYDVKM. The CDR3 contains 15 residues.

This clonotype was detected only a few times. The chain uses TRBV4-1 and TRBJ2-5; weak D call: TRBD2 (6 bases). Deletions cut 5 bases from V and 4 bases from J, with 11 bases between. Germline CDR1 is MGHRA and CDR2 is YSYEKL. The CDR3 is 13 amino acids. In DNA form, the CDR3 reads TGCGCCAGCAGCAAGACTAGGGGAGAGACCCAGTACTTC. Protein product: CASSKTRGETQYF.

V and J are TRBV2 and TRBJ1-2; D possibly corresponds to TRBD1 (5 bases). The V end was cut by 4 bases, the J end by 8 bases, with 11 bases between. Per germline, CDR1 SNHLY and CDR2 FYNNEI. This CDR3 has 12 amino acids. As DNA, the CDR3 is TGTGCCAGCAGTGTGGGGCAGGAAGGCTACACCTTC. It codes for CASSVGQEGYTF.

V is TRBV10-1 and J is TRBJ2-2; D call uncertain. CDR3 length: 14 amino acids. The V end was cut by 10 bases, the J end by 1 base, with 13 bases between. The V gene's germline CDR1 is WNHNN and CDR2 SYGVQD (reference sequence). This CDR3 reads CATQVGVNTGELFF. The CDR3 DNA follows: TGCGCCACTCAAGTTGGGGTGAACACCGGGGAGCTGTTTTTT.

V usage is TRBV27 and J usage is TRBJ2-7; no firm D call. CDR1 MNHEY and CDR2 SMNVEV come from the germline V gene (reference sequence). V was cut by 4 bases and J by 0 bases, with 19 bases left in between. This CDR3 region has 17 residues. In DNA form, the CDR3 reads TGTGCCAGCAGTTATCGATCCCCCTCTCGTTACTCCTACGAGCAGTACTTC. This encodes CASSYRSPSRYSYEQYF.

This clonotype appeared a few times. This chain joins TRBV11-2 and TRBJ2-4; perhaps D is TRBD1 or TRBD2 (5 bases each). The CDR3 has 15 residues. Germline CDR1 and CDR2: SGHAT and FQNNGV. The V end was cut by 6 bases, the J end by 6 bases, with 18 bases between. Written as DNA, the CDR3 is TGTGCCAGCAGGGCACAGGACTCGGCCCTAAACATTCAGTACTTC. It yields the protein CASRAQDSALNIQYF.

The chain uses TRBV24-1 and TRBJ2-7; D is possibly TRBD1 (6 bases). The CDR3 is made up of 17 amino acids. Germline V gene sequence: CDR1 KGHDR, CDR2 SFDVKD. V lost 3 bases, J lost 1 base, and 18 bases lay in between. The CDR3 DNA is TGTGCCACCAGTGATCCTACTCTGGACAGCCGGTCCTACGAGCAGTACTTC. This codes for CATSDPTLDSRSYEQYF.

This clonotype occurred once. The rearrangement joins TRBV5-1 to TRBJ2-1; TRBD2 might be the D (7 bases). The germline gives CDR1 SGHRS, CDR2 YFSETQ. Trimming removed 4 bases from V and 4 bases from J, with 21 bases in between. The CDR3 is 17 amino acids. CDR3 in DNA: TGCGCCAGCAGCCTGGGGCGGGGGCGGGGGCCTTACAATGAGCAGTTCTTC. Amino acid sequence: CASSLGRGRGPYNEQFF.

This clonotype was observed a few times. CDR3 bases: TGCGCCAGCAGCTGGGACGGGGACACTGAAGCTTTCTTT. Its translation is CASSWDGDTEAFF. The V and J genes are TRBV5-1 and TRBJ1-1; D possibly corresponds to TRBD1 (5 bases). There are 13 residues in the CDR3. Between the trimmed V and J ends, which lost 3 bases and 3 bases, there was a span of 9 bases. The germline V gene has CDR1 SGHRS and CDR2 YFSETQ.

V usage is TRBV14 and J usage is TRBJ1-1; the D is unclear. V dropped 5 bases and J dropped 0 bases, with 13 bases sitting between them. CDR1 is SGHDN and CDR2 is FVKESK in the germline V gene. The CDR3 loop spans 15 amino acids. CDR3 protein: CASSSYTVMNTEAFF. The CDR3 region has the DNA TGTGCCAGCAGCTCTTACACGGTAATGAACACTGAAGCTTTCTTT.

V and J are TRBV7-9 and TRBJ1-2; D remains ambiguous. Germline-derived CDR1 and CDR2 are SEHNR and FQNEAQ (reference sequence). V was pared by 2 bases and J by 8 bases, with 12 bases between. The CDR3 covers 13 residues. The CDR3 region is CASSLLWTEGYTF. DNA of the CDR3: TGTGCCAGCAGCTTACTATGGACCGAAGGCTACACCTTC.

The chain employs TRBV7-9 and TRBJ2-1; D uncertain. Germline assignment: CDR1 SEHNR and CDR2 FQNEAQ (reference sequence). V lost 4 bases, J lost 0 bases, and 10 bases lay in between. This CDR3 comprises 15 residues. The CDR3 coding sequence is TGTGCCAGCAGCTCCCTGACTGTCTCCTACAATGAGCAGTTCTTC. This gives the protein CASSSLTVSYNEQFF.

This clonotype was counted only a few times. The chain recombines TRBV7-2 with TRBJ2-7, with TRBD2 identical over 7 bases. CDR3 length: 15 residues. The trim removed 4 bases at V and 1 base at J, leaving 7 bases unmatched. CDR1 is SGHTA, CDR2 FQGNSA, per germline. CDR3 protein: CASSWGGGGSYEQYF. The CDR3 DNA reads TGTGCCAGCAGCTGGGGCGGGGGAGGATCCTACGAGCAGTACTTC.

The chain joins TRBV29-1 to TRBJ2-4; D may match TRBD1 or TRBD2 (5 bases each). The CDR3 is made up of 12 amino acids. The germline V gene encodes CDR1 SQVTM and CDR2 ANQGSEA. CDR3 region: CSSGGEGNERYF. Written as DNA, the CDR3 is TGCTCGTCAGGTGGTGAGGGGAACGAGCGGTACTTC.

Here the CDR3 reads CASSLIRETDSEQYF. The DNA for the CDR3 is TGTGCCAGCAGCTTAATTCGAGAGACGGACTCCGAGCAGTACTTC. V usage is TRBV7-2 and J usage is TRBJ2-7; D might be TRBD2 (5 bases). The V gene lost 2 bases and the J gene lost 6 bases, with 17 bases spanning the gap. The CDR3 has 15 amino acids. CDR1 and CDR2 (germline): SGHTA, FQGNSA.